This T cell receptor beta chain appears in the sequencing data of a study of CD8+CD57+ T cells in acquired aplastic anemia. Study summary: Each DNA sample taken from sorted CD4+ and CD8+ cells came to around 3.4 ug on average.

Genomic DNA, the template, was used for profiling of the TCR beta VDJ and CDR3. TCRdb processed the reads anew with MiXCR; each CDR3 protein has one entry. The sample shows 150,000 to 200,000 distinct CDR3 sequences, roughly 63% of them seen only once. Concerning this clonotype: This may come from a read error, since a much larger clone is one base off.

V was pared by 8 bases and J by 7 bases, with 8 bases of the junction left unmatched. This CDR3 comprises 15 residues. In germline, CDR1 is SGHTA, CDR2 FQGTGA. The chain links TRBV7-3 to TRBJ2-1, with 13 nucleotides matching TRBD2. The material sequenced was sorted CD4+, CD8+, or CD8+CD57+ T cells (not recorded which) from PBMCs. The clonotype originates from a human donor in good health. The CDR3 DNA follows: TGTGCCAGCGGTCGACTAGCGGGAGGCAGGAATGAGCAGTTCTTC. Translated, it gives CASGRLAGGRNEQFF.